The clone carrying this T cell receptor (beta chain) was seen repeatedly, ten times or more. The target antigen is unknown. With 6 bases clipped from V and 5 bases from J, the junction kept 6 bases outside the gene matches. The CDR3 runs 14 residues. In germline, CDR1 is SQVTM, CDR2 ANQGSEA. This sample is drawn from a study of response to subunit inactivated influenza vaccine. The study, taken as a whole, reports: Authors suggested few new T cells are recruited by each seasonal influenza vaccination.

TCRdb independently ran MiXCR on the RT-PCR reads; one entry per CDR3 protein. This table has about 180,000 distinct CDR3 sequences, about 9.3% appearing once. Material: non-naive T cells sorted from PBMCs, obtained on the day of vaccination. This clonotype was obtained from a man aged 50 or older who received an inactivated influenza vaccine. The rearrangement links TRBV29-1 to TRBJ2-7; 14 bases map to TRBD2. The CDR3 here is CSVRLAGGPNEQYF. The CDR3 DNA follows: TGCAGCGTGAGACTAGCGGGAGGGCCCAACGAGCAGTACTTC.